Given below is one T cell receptor (beta chain) in context. Its specificity is unknown. Other DNA sequences in the sample encode the same CDR3. This was a deep-level run. Measured with immunoSEQ multiplex PCR; TCRdb has only the in-frame clones, and not every one. The repertoire holds millions of clones, with over 85% as singletons. The sample is drawn from a study of shared clonotypes between healthy human individuals. Whole-study context: Each donor had three CD4 naive, three CD4 memory, two CD8 naive and one CD8 memory plate.

The CDR3 contains 15 residues. Trimming left V 2 bases short and J 1 base short, with 10 bases between. Germline CDR1 and CDR2: MDHEN and SYDVKM. Whole-study findings and limits: Among four donors, 4.5% to 5.5% of naive CD4 clonotypes were found in common.

The chain recombines TRBV28 with TRBJ2-3; a weak D match, TRBD2 (6 bases). The receptor was isolated from a man between 18 and 29 years old in good health. The sample consisted of naive CD4+ T cells sorted from blood. Subset meaning: CD45RA+ positively selected. CDR3 bases: TGTGCCAGCAGTTTAGCCGGGGGAGGCACAGATACGCAGTATTTT. It codes for CASSLAGGGTDTQYF.